Listed below are T cell receptor beta chains from one sample, sequenced in a study of shared clonotypes between healthy human individuals. Using immunoSEQ multiplex PCR, the repertoire was profiled, and TCRdb retains in-frame clones only, with some absent. The table includes over a million clones, approximately 76% detected once. The sequencing input was memory CD4+ T cells sorted from blood. The source is a man between 18 and 29 years old in good health. Both conserved end residues are part of each CDR3. The D gene is left open where the match is weak. Clone size, where shown, is once, few, many, or a class for clones that have expanded.

TRBD1 | NA | TRBJ2-7 | TRBV7-2 | CASRETGGSYEQYF | TGTGCCAGCAGGGAAACAGGGGGCTCCTACGAGCAGTACTTC
TRBD1 | few | TRBJ1-5 | TRBV5-1 | CASSPGTVNQPQHF | TGCGCCAGCAGCCCGGGGACAGTCAATCAGCCCCAGCATTTT
NA | NA | TRBJ2-2 | TRBV30 | CAYTIAGELFF | TGTGCCTATACAATCGCCGGGGAGCTGTTTTTT
NA | NA | TRBJ2-7 | TRBV18 | CVSSPGGVAGGEQYF | TGTGTCAGCTCACCGGGCGGGGTCGCCGGCGGGGAGCAGTACTTC
NA | NA | TRBJ1-2 | TRBV11-2 | CASSLVSLGYGYTF | TGTGCCAGCAGCTTAGTGTCGTTAGGCTATGGCTACACCTTC
TRBD1 | NA | TRBJ1-5 | TRBV19 | CASRPQGASNQPQHF | TGTGCCAGTAGGCCACAGGGGGCAAGCAATCAGCCCCAGCATTTT
NA | NA | TRBJ2-3 | TRBV7-8 | CASSLRGAGTDTQYF | TGTGCCAGCAGCCTAAGGGGCGCGGGTACAGATACGCAGTATTTT
NA | NA | TRBJ2-5 | TRBV6-5 | CASSYSVLQETQYF | TGTGCCAGCAGTTACTCGGTGTTACAAGAGACCCAGTACTTC
NA | few | TRBJ1-5 | TRBV2 | CASSGGQFGQPQHF | TGTGCCAGCAGTGGTGGACAGTTCGGTCAGCCCCAGCATTTT
NA | NA | TRBJ2-3 | TRBV11-2 | CASRVAGASTDTQYF | TGTGCCAGCAGGGTCGCGGGGGCTAGCACAGATACGCAGTATTTT
TRBD1 | NA | TRBJ2-7 | TRBV5-1 | CASSPDRGHEQYF | TGCGCCAGCAGCCCAGACAGGGGCCACGAGCAGTACTTC
NA | NA | TRBJ2-4 | TRBV27 | CASSSRLVYGKNIQYF | TGTGCCAGCAGTTCGAGACTCGTCTACGGCAAAAACATTCAGTACTTC
NA | NA | TRBJ1-2 | TRBV30 | CAWSGTYGYTF | TGTGCCTGGAGCGGAACCTATGGCTACACCTTC
TRBD1 | few | TRBJ2-3 | TRBV2 | CASSQGADTQYF | TGTGCCAGCAGTCAGGGGGCAGATACGCAGTATTTT
NA | NA | TRBJ2-5 | TRBV4-1 | CASSQDGWVRETQYF | TGCGCCAGCAGCCAAGATGGTTGGGTGAGAGAGACCCAGTACTTC